The 25 T cell receptor beta chains below were found in one sample sequenced in a study of T cell responses to AZD1222 COVID-19 vaccine. Produced via immunoSEQ multiplex PCR; TCRdb's table is partial and in-frame only. The repertoire has over 150,000 clones, roughly 92% of them found once; the top ten carry about 1.6%. Specimen: peripheral blood, collected on day 0 of AZD1222 vaccination. These TCRs come from an adult in good health.

This clone was picked up one time. The V and J genes are TRBV5-1 and TRBJ2-1; TRBD2 matches at 11 bases. Germline CDR1 and CDR2: SGHRS and YFSETQ. The length of the CDR3 is 14 residues. V dropped 7 bases and J dropped 9; count of bases not matched to a gene: 9. The CDR3 is CASVRLAGLGEQFF. In DNA, the CDR3 is TGCGCCAGCGTAAGACTAGCGGGATTGGGTGAGCAGTTCTTC.

The CDR3 DNA reads as TGCGCCAGCAGCCAAGATGGGACAGCAGGCTCCTACGAGCAGTACTTC. It is translated as CASSQDGTAGSYEQYF. The chain joins TRBV4-1 to TRBJ2-7; TRBD1 aligns across 7 bases. V trimming: 0 bases; J trimming: 0 bases; junction bases outside the gene matches: 5. Germline CDR1 reads MGHRA; CDR2 reads YSYEKL. CDR3 length equals 16 residues.

This clone was detected only once. The CDR3 nucleotides are TGTGCCAGCAGCATCGACAGGGGGACCTACAATGAGCAGTTCTTC. Translating gives CASSIDRGTYNEQFF. The rearrangement joins TRBV7-9 to TRBJ2-1; 9 positions match TRBD1. This CDR3 region has 15 residues. Germline V gene lookup returns CDR1 SEHNR and CDR2 FQNEAQ (reference sequence). Trimming cost V 5 bases and J 2 bases; bases outside gene matches: 4.

The V and J genes are TRBV10-2 and TRBJ1-2; a weak D match, TRBD1 (6 bases). The V end lost 5 bases, the J end lost 8 bases, and 15 bases lay between the germline ends. Germline CDR1 is WSHSY and CDR2 is SAAADI. The CDR3 runs to 13 residues. The CDR3 reads CASSSGGLGGYTF. The CDR3 DNA follows: TGCGCCAGCAGTTCTGGGGGGCTCGGGGGCTACACCTTC.

The rearrangement joins TRBV5-1 to TRBJ1-1, with 9 bases identical to TRBD1. Germline CDR1 and CDR2: SGHRS and YFSETQ. Losses at the gene ends were 4 bases for V and 0 bases for J; bases not matched to a gene: 10. The CDR3 has 17 amino acids. This CDR3 reads CASSGGGQGSMNTEAFF. In nucleotides, the CDR3 is TGCGCCAGCAGCGGTGGGGGACAGGGATCTATGAACACTGAAGCTTTCTTT.

V is TRBV2 and J is TRBJ1-2, with D unresolved. V shed 0 bases and J shed 7 bases, with 9 bases lying between them. Germline loops: CDR1 SNHLY, CDR2 FYNNEI. The CDR3 has 13 amino acids. Written as DNA, the CDR3 is TGTGCCAGCAGTGAAGCGCTTGGCCCTGGCTACACCTTC. This encodes CASSEALGPGYTF. Together with reference TRBV2 and TRBJ1-2, the CDR3 gives the full variable domain: EPEVTQTPSHQVTQMGQEVILRCVPISNHLYFYWYRQILGQKVEFLVSFYNNEISEKSEIFDDQFSVERPDGSNFTLKIRSTKLEDSAMYFCASSEALGPGYTFGSGTRLTVV.

This chain joins TRBV2 and TRBJ1-5; D gene uncertain. Germline values: CDR1 SNHLY, CDR2 FYNNEI. There are 13 residues in the CDR3. V gave up 6 bases and J gave up 0 bases, with 6 bases separating them. CDR3 residues: CASRGNSNQPQHF. The CDR3 coding sequence is TGTGCCAGCAGGGGAAATAGCAATCAGCCCCAGCATTTT.

The gene calls are TRBV7-9 and TRBJ1-1, with D hard to call. Trimming left V 6 bases short and J 11 bases short, with 19 bases between. Germline V lookup: CDR1 SEHNR, CDR2 FQNEAQ (reference sequence). The CDR3 is 13 residues long. The CDR3 DNA reads as TGTGCCAGCAGTTATAGCGCATTTACGGCCGCTTTCTTT. It yields the protein CASSYSAFTAAFF. The full variable domain, with the rest looked up from reference TRBV7-9 and TRBJ1-1, is DTGVSQNPRHKITKRGQNVTFRCDPISEHNRLYWYRQTLGQGPEFLTYFQNEAQLEKSRLLSDRFSAERPKGSFSTLEIQRTEQGDSAMYLCASSYSAFTAAFFGQGTRLTVV.

The rearrangement uses TRBV4-1 and TRBJ1-4, with D perhaps TRBD1 (5 bases). V was pared by 1 base and J by 8 bases, with 14 bases between. Germline CDR1 is MGHRA and CDR2 is YSYEKL. CDR3 length: 15 residues. The CDR3 DNA reads as TGCGCCAGCAGCCAAGGAGGGGCTAGTGGCGAAAAACTGTTTTTT. Its protein is CASSQGGASGEKLFF.

This chain joins TRBV7-2 and TRBJ1-1, with D tentatively TRBD1 (5 bases). Germline lookup yields CDR1 SGHTA and CDR2 FQGNSA. This CDR3 contains 12 residues. Deletions cut 10 bases from V and 11 bases from J, with 20 bases between. This CDR3 is CAIEGVRGEAFF. As DNA, the CDR3 is TGTGCCATCGAAGGGGTGAGGGGTGAGGCTTTCTTT.

The CDR3 region has the DNA TGCGCCAGCAGTGAGTCGAGACAGGGGCAGCGCTATGGCTACACCTTC. Its protein is CASSESRQGQRYGYTF. The chain combines TRBV10-2 with TRBJ1-2, with TRBD1 matching 8 bases. Germline lookup yields CDR1 WSHSY and CDR2 SAAADI. The V gene end was trimmed by 0 bases and the J gene end by 4 bases; junction bases not matched to a gene: 7. This CDR3 has 16 residues.

V usage is TRBV3-1 (or the pseudogene TRBV3-2) and J usage is TRBJ2-2; D not resolved. The CDR3 consists of 12 residues. Germline V gene sequence: CDR1 LGHDT, CDR2 YNNKEL (reference sequence). Trimming left V 4 bases short and J 7 bases short, with 7 bases between. The CDR3, as DNA: TGTGCCAGCAGCCGGACCTACGGGGAGCTGTTTTTT. Its translation: CASSRTYGELFF.

The chain carries TRBV6-5 and TRBJ1-1; a possible D gene is TRBD1 (5 bases). The CDR3 consists of 15 residues. The V end was cut by 6 bases, the J end by 0 bases, with 14 bases between. CDR1 MNHEY and CDR2 SVGAGI come from the germline V gene. This CDR3 is CASSQNAGLNTEAFF. The CDR3 DNA reads as TGTGCCAGCAGCCAGAACGCAGGGCTGAACACTGAAGCTTTCTTT.

The count of this clone is one. The J gene is TRBJ1-1, the V gene TRBV6-4; D unclear. The CDR3 loop spans 14 amino acids. Trimming shortened V by 7 bases and J by 0 bases, and 12 bases separated the two germline ends. Germline loops: CDR1 MRHNA, CDR2 SNTAGT. CDR3 DNA sequence: TGTGCCAGCAAAAGGGAGGCTATGAACACTGAAGCTTTCTTT. Its protein is CASKREAMNTEAFF.

This clone was found once. J is TRBJ2-7 and V is TRBV21-1; the table names TRBD2, a call not compared with the DNA. TRBV21-1 is assigned pseudogene status. The CDR3 extends over 13 amino acids. The CDR3 DNA reads as TGTGCCAGCAGCCCCCGGGGGGGTAGCGAGCAGTACTTC. This translates into CASSPRGGSEQYF.

The V and J genes are TRBV5-1 and TRBJ2-7, with 8 bases fitting TRBD1. The germline gives CDR1 SGHRS, CDR2 YFSETQ. The CDR3 extends over 14 amino acids. The J segment lost 1 base and the V segment lost 2 bases, leaving 2 bases of the junction unmatched. Here the CDR3 reads CASSFQGASYEQYF. CDR3 sequence (DNA): TGCGCCAGCAGCTTCCAGGGGGCTTCCTACGAGCAGTACTTC.

The chain recombines TRBV7-6 with TRBJ2-7; perhaps D is TRBD1 or TRBD2 (5 bases each). This CDR3 has 19 residues. Per the germline V gene, CDR1 is SGHVS and CDR2 is FNYEAQ. V lost 2 bases and J 0 bases, leaving 23 bases between the germline ends. DNA of the CDR3: TGTGCCAGCAGCTTAAGGACGTCGGGAAGGGACGGCCCCTCCTACGAGCAGTACTTC. It is translated as CASSLRTSGRDGPSYEQYF.

The rearrangement uses TRBV29-1 and TRBJ2-1; D remains unclear. CDR1 SQVTM and CDR2 ANQGSEA come from the germline V gene. Trimming pared 6 bases from V and 1 base from J, leaving 10 bases between. CDR3 size: 13 residues. CDR3 DNA sequence: TGCAGCGTCGAGGACCATTCCTACAATGAGCAGTTCTTC. As protein: CSVEDHSYNEQFF.

This clone has a single count. The CDR3 sequence is CASRSGTGNSPLHF. For the CDR3, the DNA is TGTGCCAGCAGGTCCGGGACAGGCAATTCACCCCTCCACTTT. The chain uses TRBV27 and TRBJ1-6; TRBD1 matches at 8 bases. Germline V gene sequence: CDR1 MNHEY, CDR2 SMNVEV (reference sequence). V dropped 6 bases and J dropped 7; count of bases not matched to a gene: 5. CDR3 length: 14 amino acids.

The chain uses TRBV10-2 and TRBJ2-7, with unresolved D. V lost 6 bases, J lost 0 bases, and 6 bases lay in between. Germline CDR1 and CDR2: WSHSY and SAAADI. There are 12 residues in the CDR3. The CDR3 reads CASRDNSYEQYF. CDR3 bases: TGCGCCAGCAGAGACAACTCCTACGAGCAGTACTTC.

This CDR3 is CASSSPTGISNQPQHF. Here the CDR3 DNA reads TGTGCCAGCAGTTCCCCGACCGGGATAAGCAATCAGCCCCAGCATTTT. The rearrangement uses TRBV6-2 or TRBV6-3 and TRBJ1-5; D uncertain. Germline CDR1 reads MNHEY; CDR2 reads SVGEGT. This CDR3 is 16 amino acids long. V was shortened by 4 bases and J by 1 base, with 14 bases between the two germline ends.

J is TRBJ2-6 and V is TRBV11-2, with D perhaps TRBD1 or TRBD2 (6 bases each). V was trimmed by 2 bases and J by 1 base, leaving 12 bases between them. The CDR3 is made up of 17 amino acids. Germline V CDR1 and CDR2: SGHAT, FQNNGV. Written as DNA, the CDR3 is TGTGCCAGCAGCTTACTGGCGGGGACATCTGGGGCCAACGTCCTGACTTTC. Amino acid sequence: CASSLLAGTSGANVLTF.

This rearrangement joins TRBV19 to TRBJ1-5, with 8 bases that match TRBD1. Germline CDR1 LNHDA, CDR2 SQIVND (reference sequence). The CDR3 sequence is 15 residues long. V was clipped by 8 bases and J by 3 bases; unmatched bases: 9. CDR3 sequence reads: CASSETGVDNQPQHF. The CDR3 region has the DNA TGTGCCAGTTCTGAGACAGGGGTGGACAATCAGCCCCAGCATTTT.

The chain is built from TRBV11-3 and TRBJ1-6, with D possibly matching TRBD1 (5 bases). The CDR3 is 13 amino acids. The V end was cut by 1 base, the J end by 7 bases, with 5 bases between. Germline lookup yields CDR1 SGHNT and CDR2 YENEEA. The CDR3 sequence is CASSLGGNSPLHF. The CDR3 DNA reads as TGTGCCAGCAGCTTAGGGGGGAATTCACCCCTCCACTTT.

This clone was detected only once. V gene TRBV24-1 combines with J gene TRBJ2-1; TRBD2 matches at 8 bases. The CDR3 has 14 residues. V lost 7 bases, J lost 7 bases, and 8 bases stayed unmatched. CDR1 and CDR2 from the germline V gene are KGHDR and SFDVKD. As DNA, the CDR3 is TGTGCCACCAGCTCAAGCGGGGGAAAGAATGAGCAGTTCTTC. Translation gives CATSSSGGKNEQFF.